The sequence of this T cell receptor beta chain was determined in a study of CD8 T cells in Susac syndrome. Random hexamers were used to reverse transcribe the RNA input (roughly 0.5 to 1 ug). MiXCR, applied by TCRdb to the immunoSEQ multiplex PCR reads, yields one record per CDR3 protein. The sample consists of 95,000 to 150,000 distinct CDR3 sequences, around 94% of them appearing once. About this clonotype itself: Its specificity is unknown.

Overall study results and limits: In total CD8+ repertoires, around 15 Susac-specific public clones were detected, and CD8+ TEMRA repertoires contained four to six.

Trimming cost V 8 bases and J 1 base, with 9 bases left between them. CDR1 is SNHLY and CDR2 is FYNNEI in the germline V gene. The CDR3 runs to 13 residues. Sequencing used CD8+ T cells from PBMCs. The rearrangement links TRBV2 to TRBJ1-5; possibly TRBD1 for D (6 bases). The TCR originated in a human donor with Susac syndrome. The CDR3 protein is CASEDRSNQPQHF. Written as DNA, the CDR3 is TGTGCCAGCGAAGACAGGAGCAATCAGCCCCAGCATTTT.